Presented here are 22 T cell receptor beta chains from one specimen sequenced in a study of beta chain features in type 1 diabetes. The investigators reverse transcribed all of the isolated RNA, so they sequenced expressed TCRB transcripts. TCRdb keeps only in-frame clones here, not all; method: immunoSEQ multiplex PCR. The sample contains about half a million clones, about 32% of which appear only once. The sequenced material came from naive CD4+ T cells from blood. All receptors derive from a young man in good health.

The chain links TRBV11-2 to TRBJ1-2; TRBD1 matches at 7 bases. The V segment lost 5 bases and the J segment 0 bases; nucleotides outside the gene matches: 9. Germline values: CDR1 SGHAT, CDR2 FQNNGV. There are 16 residues in the CDR3. The CDR3 nucleotides are TGTGCCAGCAGCACCCTGGACAGGACCGCTAACTATGGCTACACCTTC. Translation: CASSTLDRTANYGYTF.

This clone was observed a few times. The gene calls are TRBV30 and TRBJ2-5; TRBD1 matches 9 bases. CDR3 length: 14 amino acids. Germline CDR1 GTSNPN, CDR2 SVGIG (reference sequence). V shed 2 bases and J 2 bases; nucleotides not matched to a gene: 3. CDR3 nucleotides: TGTGCCTGGAGTATGGGACAGGGACAAGAGACCCAGTACTTC. Protein product: CAWSMGQGQETQYF. The entire variable domain, with the rest obtained from reference TRBV30 and TRBJ2-5, is as follows: SQTIHQWPATLVQPVGSPLSLECTVEGTSNPNLYWYRQAAGRGLQLLFYSVGIGQISSEVPQNLSASRPQDRQFILSSKKLLLSDSGFYLCAWSMGQGQETQYFGPGTRLLVL.

This chain connects TRBV7-3 to TRBJ2-1, with D maybe TRBD2 (5 bases). Germline lookup yields CDR1 SGHTA and CDR2 FQGTGA. The CDR3 is 14 amino acids. V was pared by 3 bases and J by 7 bases, with 13 bases between. The CDR3 DNA sequence: TGTGCCAGCAGCTTTCTCCGGGAAGGGAATGAGCAGTTCTTC. This encodes CASSFLREGNEQFF.

This clone occurred a few times. The V call is TRBV30, the J call TRBJ2-1, with a possible D match to TRBD2 (6 bases). The CDR3 has 15 amino acids. Germline CDR1 and CDR2: GTSNPN and SVGIG (reference sequence). Trimming shortened V by 4 bases and J by 8 bases, and 21 bases separated the two germline ends. The CDR3 here is CAWTDGLAVAHEQFF. For the CDR3, the DNA is TGTGCCTGGACGGATGGGTTAGCGGTCGCCCATGAGCAGTTCTTC.

This clone was seen a handful of times. The rearrangement links TRBV29-1 to TRBJ2-5; D unresolved. Trimming removed 6 bases at V and 1 base at J, with 21 bases between. Germline V CDR1 and CDR2: SQVTM, ANQGSEA. This CDR3 has 16 amino acids. This CDR3 is CSVATGRDLVQETQYF. The CDR3 DNA is TGCAGCGTAGCCACTGGACGAGACCTCGTCCAAGAGACCCAGTACTTC.

CDR3 sequence reads: CASSVTSAQFF. In DNA, the CDR3 is TGTGCCAGCAGCGTGACTAGCGCGCAGTTCTTC. The rearrangement joins TRBV2 to TRBJ2-1, with 8 bases that match TRBD2. The CDR3 runs 11 residues. V lost 6 bases to trimming and J lost 12 bases; unmatched junction nucleotides: 4. The germline gives CDR1 SNHLY, CDR2 FYNNEI.

The rearrangement joins TRBV9 to TRBJ1-1, with TRBD1 as a possible D gene (6 bases). This CDR3 is 16 amino acids long. V was shortened by 3 bases and J by 3 bases, with 18 bases between the two germline ends. Per germline, CDR1 SGDLS and CDR2 YYNGEE. Here the CDR3 DNA reads TGTGCCAGCAGCGAGTGGCCCGCCGGACAGTACACTGAAGCTTTCTTT. This codes for CASSEWPAGQYTEAFF.

The chain is built from TRBV2 and TRBJ1-4, with no clear D. V was cut by 6 bases and J by 5 bases, with 10 bases left in between. Germline lookup yields CDR1 SNHLY and CDR2 FYNNEI. The CDR3 totals 13 residues. CDR3 amino acids: CASSGLTNEKLFF. The CDR3 DNA is TGTGCCAGCAGCGGACTGACAAATGAAAAACTGTTTTTT.

This rearrangement joins TRBV19 to TRBJ2-7, with TRBD1 matching over 7 bases. Germline V CDR1 and CDR2: LNHDA, SQIVND (reference sequence). This CDR3 is 13 amino acids long. The V and J ends lost 9 bases and 2 bases, in that order; junction bases with no gene match: 7. The CDR3 bases are TGTGCCAGCGGAGACAGGGCTGCCTACGAGCAGTACTTC. Its translation is CASGDRAAYEQYF.

This clone appeared a few times. The chain employs TRBV25-1 and TRBJ2-5, with D perhaps matching TRBD1 (6 bases). CDR3 size: 14 residues. The ends were cut back, 5 bases at V and 4 bases at J, with 14 bases in the middle. Germline loops: CDR1 MGHDK, CDR2 SYGVNS. The CDR3 sequence: CASSSIHRAETQYF. In DNA form, the CDR3 reads TGTGCCAGCAGTTCGATCCACAGGGCAGAGACCCAGTACTTC.

This clone was found a few times. The chain joins TRBV5-4 to TRBJ2-1; D might be TRBD2 (6 bases). The CDR3 loop spans 18 amino acids. V was clipped by 5 bases and J by 0 bases, with 21 bases between them. Germline V CDR1 and CDR2: SGHNT, YYREEE (reference sequence). CDR3 DNA: TGTGCCAGCAGTTCCACAGTCGGGACTCCAAGCTCCTACAATGAGCAGTTCTTC. This gives the protein CASSSTVGTPSSYNEQFF.

This clone turned up a few times. The gene calls are TRBV25-1 and TRBJ2-1; D is undetermined. This CDR3 region has 12 residues. From germline, CDR1 is MGHDK and CDR2 SYGVNS. V dropped 5 bases and J dropped 4 bases, with 6 bases sitting between them. In DNA form, the CDR3 reads TGTGCCAGCAGTAGGGTATACAATGAGCAGTTCTTC. Translation gives CASSRVYNEQFF.

The chain employs TRBV27 and TRBJ2-7; 7 bases align to TRBD1. V lost 3 bases, J lost 1 base, and 6 bases stayed unmatched. The CDR3 contains 15 residues. The germline CDR1 and CDR2 sequences are MNHEY and SMNVEV (reference sequence). CDR3 protein: CASSLAGTVSYEQYF. Written as DNA, the CDR3 is TGTGCCAGCAGTTTGGCCGGGACAGTTTCCTACGAGCAGTACTTC.

The chain carries TRBV7-9 and TRBJ2-2; D is uncertain. Germline-derived CDR1 and CDR2 are SEHNR and FQNEAQ (reference sequence). The CDR3 is 12 amino acids. The V end was cut by 5 bases, the J end by 1 base, with 2 bases between. DNA of the CDR3: TGTGCCAGCAGCGTGAACACCGGGGAGCTGTTTTTT. Its protein product is CASSVNTGELFF.

This clone was counted a few times. The V and J genes are TRBV18 and TRBJ2-2, with 8 bases identical to TRBD1. V lost 3 bases, J lost 4 bases, and 7 bases stayed unmatched. The CDR3 loop spans 16 amino acids. Germline V gene data show CDR1 as KGHSH and CDR2 as LQKENI. CDR3 nucleotide sequence: TGTGCCAGCTCACCTGCTCGACAGGGGTCCACCGGGGAGCTGTTTTTT. It yields the protein CASSPARQGSTGELFF.

In its sample, this clone was seen a few times. The chain uses TRBV7-2 and TRBJ2-7; 7 nucleotides agree with TRBD1. CDR1 SGHTA and CDR2 FQGNSA come from the germline V gene. CDR3 length: 15 amino acids. The V segment lost 5 bases and the J segment 7 bases; nucleotides outside the gene matches: 14. The CDR3 here is CASSPDRALSREQYF. CDR3 sequence (DNA): TGTGCCAGCAGCCCCGACAGGGCCCTCTCTCGGGAGCAGTACTTC.

The V call is TRBV4-2, the J call TRBJ2-1, with D possibly being TRBD2 (6 bases). V shed 4 bases and J shed 2 bases, with 15 bases lying between them. The V gene's germline CDR1 is LGHNA and CDR2 YNFKEQ. The CDR3 sequence is 16 residues long. CDR3 nucleotide sequence: TGTGCCAGCAGCCTCGAACCGGGACTGGCCTACAATGAGCAGTTCTTC. Translating gives CASSLEPGLAYNEQFF.

The rearrangement links TRBV4-3 to TRBJ2-7; D is possibly TRBD2 (6 bases). Germline V gene sequence: CDR1 LGHNA, CDR2 YSLEER. The CDR3 spans 16 residues. The V end was cut by 4 bases, the J end by 1 base, with 17 bases between. DNA of the CDR3: TGCGCCAGCAGCCGAAGTGGATCTAGCGAGTCCTACGAGCAGTACTTC. Translating it yields CASSRSGSSESYEQYF.

The chain links TRBV30 to TRBJ2-5; a weak D match, TRBD2 (5 bases). From germline, CDR1 is GTSNPN and CDR2 SVGIG (reference sequence). Trimming stripped 2 bases from V and 2 bases from J, with 9 bases between. This CDR3 contains 13 residues. CDR3 residues: CAWSSGIQETQYF. In nucleotides, the CDR3 is TGTGCCTGGAGTTCGGGAATACAAGAGACCCAGTACTTC.

This clone came up a few times. The chain joins TRBV5-4 to TRBJ2-7; D is uncertain. Germline loops: CDR1 SGHNT, CDR2 YYREEE (reference sequence). This CDR3 region has 13 residues. The ends were cut back, 0 bases at V and 6 bases at J, with 10 bases in the middle. The CDR3 spells CASSLALYGEQYF. The CDR3 DNA is TGTGCCAGCAGCTTGGCCCTGTATGGCGAGCAGTACTTC.

This clone was counted only a few times. V usage is TRBV7-2 and J usage is TRBJ2-7; possible D gene TRBD1, 5 bases. Trimming shortened V by 5 bases and J by 0 bases, and 14 bases separated the two germline ends. Germline V gene data show CDR1 as SGHTA and CDR2 as FQGNSA. This CDR3 has 15 residues. DNA for the CDR3: TGTGCCAGCAGCCCAAGCCAGGGTTACTCCTACGAGCAGTACTTC. The encoded protein is CASSPSQGYSYEQYF.

The chain links TRBV7-2 to TRBJ2-7; tentatively, D is TRBD1 or TRBD2 (5 bases each). This CDR3 comprises 16 residues. From germline, CDR1 is SGHTA and CDR2 FQGNSA. Trimming removed 5 bases at V and 2 bases at J, with 19 bases between. The CDR3 sequence: CASSPILRGPPYEQYF. The CDR3 bases are TGTGCCAGCAGCCCTATCCTCCGGGGCCCCCCCTACGAGCAGTACTTC.